The source of this T cell receptor beta chain is a study of blood T cell repertoires in COVID-19. At the level of the study: T cells, B-cell-depleted T cells, or PBMCs supplied cDNA or gDNA.

Measured with immunoSEQ multiplex PCR; TCRdb has only the in-frame clones, and not every one. Among roughly 16,000 clones, 85% to 95% were seen once, and the ten largest hold 5% to 7%. This clone was observed a single time. V was cut by 0 bases and J by 7 bases, with 15 bases left in between. The CDR3 spans 15 residues. Per germline, CDR1 ENHRY and CDR2 SYGVKD. The clonotype was recovered from a human donor in a cohort sampled during active COVID-19. The chain is built from TRBV10-3 and TRBJ1-1, with D possibly matching TRBD1 (6 bases). The specimen sequenced was peripheral blood. CDR3 amino acids: CAISESRQDRDEAFF. CDR3 DNA sequence: TGTGCCATCAGTGAGTCCCGACAGGATAGAGATGAAGCTTTCTTT.